The clone carrying this T cell receptor beta chain was recorded a few times. Both 60 Vbeta primers and 13 Jbeta primers went into the PCR. Here immunoSEQ multiplex PCR was the method, and the copy in TCRdb shows in-frame clones only, minus some. The table records about 120,000 clones, 80% of them present only once. The V and J ends lost 4 bases and 1 base, in that order; junction bases with no gene match: 6. The CDR3 consists of 15 residues. Germline V CDR1 and CDR2: SGHRS, YFSETQ. The data stem from a study of cytomegalovirus exposure and HLA in healthy donors. The sequenced material came from PBMCs. This TCR was recovered from a man aged 30-40 years in good health and CMV-seropositive. The chain couples TRBV5-1 to TRBJ1-1; 8 bases fit TRBD1. DNA of the CDR3: TGCGCCAGCAGCGGATGGACAGGGAAGAACACTGAAGCTTTCTTT. The encoded protein is CASSGWTGKNTEAFF.